This is a list of T cell receptor beta chains from one sample in a study of control samples from healthy donors and cancer patients. Here immunoSEQ multiplex PCR was the method, and the copy in TCRdb shows in-frame clones only, minus some. The sample has about 410,000 clones, approximately 90% seen once. What was sequenced was PBMCs. The source is a man in his forties with head and neck cancer. Both conserved end residues are part of each CDR3. D genes are given only for firm matches. Clone size is stated in some rows and not others, as once, few, many or a class when expanded.

abundance	v_gene	j_gene	d_gene	CDR3aa	CDR3nt
.	TRBV7-9	TRBJ1-2	.	CASSTRLVYGYTF	TGTGCCAGCAGCACCCGGCTGGTCTATGGCTACACCTTC
.	TRBV10-3	TRBJ2-7	TRBD1	CAIRDGTASYEQYF	TGTGCCATCAGGGACGGGACAGCCTCCTACGAGCAGTACTTC
.	TRBV27	TRBJ2-1	TRBD1	CASSTSGQYNEQFF	TGTGCCAGCAGTACCTCGGGACAGTACAATGAGCAGTTCTTC
.	TRBV15	TRBJ2-1	TRBD1	CATSRDKTGTGRWYEQFF	TGTGCCACCAGCAGAGACAAAACCGGGACAGGAAGATGGTATGAGCAGTTCTTC
.	TRBV6-6	TRBJ2-3	.	CASSPQGAPDTQYF	TGTGCCAGCAGCCCCCAGGGAGCCCCAGATACGCAGTATTTT
.	TRBV6-5	TRBJ1-1	.	CASSRAKAEAFF	TGTGCCAGCAGCCGCGCAAAGGCTGAAGCTTTCTTT
.	TRBV6-5	TRBJ2-2	.	CASWAGSFTGELFF	TGTGCCAGCTGGGCGGGATCGTTTACCGGGGAGCTGTTTTTT
.	TRBV24-1	TRBJ1-3	.	CAKARGGCSGNTIYF	TGTGCCAAGGCAAGAGGGGGATGTTCTGGAAACACCATATATTTT
.	TRBV19	TRBJ1-5	TRBD1	CASSLQGPEPQHF	TGTGCCAGTAGTCTACAGGGGCCCGAGCCCCAGCATTTT
.	TRBV7-9	TRBJ1-1	.	CASSPPNQGRNTEAFF	TGTGCCAGCAGCCCCCCCAACCAGGGGAGAAACACTGAAGCTTTCTTT
.	TRBV5-1	TRBJ1-1	.	CASSPTTRNTEAFF	TGCGCCAGCAGCCCCACAACCCGGAACACTGAAGCTTTCTTT
.	TRBV3-1/TRBV3-2	TRBJ2-5	TRBD2	CASSQVVAGGLGAQYF	TGTGCCAGCAGCCAAGTTGTAGCGGGGGGGCTTGGGGCCCAGTACTTC
.	TRBV9	TRBJ1-3	.	CASSVGTRERTIYF	TGTGCCAGCAGCGTAGGAACGAGGGAGAGGACCATATATTTT
.	TRBV11-2	TRBJ2-3	TRBD2	CASSLVASGGDTDTQYF	TGTGCCAGCAGCTTAGTGGCTAGCGGGGGTGACACAGATACGCAGTATTTT
.	TRBV7-6	TRBJ2-5	TRBD2	CASSLIPLGSGGAQETQYF	TGTGCCAGCAGCTTAATACCTCTCGGCAGCGGGGGGGCTCAAGAGACCCAGTACTTC
.	TRBV11-2	TRBJ2-1	.	CASSLAGVSNEQFF	TGTGCCAGCAGCTTAGCAGGGGTGAGCAATGAGCAGTTCTTC
once	TRBV10-3	TRBJ1-1	TRBD1	CAISGGQGTEAFF	TGTGCCATCAGTGGAGGACAGGGCACTGAAGCTTTCTTT
.	TRBV4-2	TRBJ1-4	.	CASSQEGGGGEKLFF	TGTGCCAGCAGCCAAGAGGGGGGAGGAGGTGAAAAACTGTTTTTT
.	TRBV29-1	TRBJ2-7	TRBD2	CSIAGAYEQYF	TGCAGCATAGCGGGAGCCTACGAGCAGTACTTC
.	TRBV7-2	TRBJ2-5	.	CASSLRKETQYF	TGTGCCAGCAGCTTACGTAAAGAGACCCAGTACTTC
.	TRBV4-2	TRBJ2-3	TRBD2	CASSQVKREASTDTQYF	TGTGCCAGCAGCCAAGTGAAGCGGGAGGCAAGCACAGATACGCAGTATTTT
.	TRBV20-1	TRBJ1-2	.	CSASDSYGYTF	TGCAGTGCTAGTGACAGCTATGGCTACACCTTC
few	TRBV7-8	TRBJ2-5	TRBD2	CASSSRTSGGGTQYF	TGTGCCAGCAGCTCCCGGACTAGCGGGGGGGGAACCCAGTACTTC
.	TRBV30	TRBJ1-5	.	CAWSAAEGYFQPQHF	TGTGCCTGGAGTGCCGCTGAGGGCTACTTTCAGCCCCAGCATTTT
.	TRBV27	TRBJ2-5	.	CASSLSPLGQYQETQYF	TGTGCCAGCAGTTTATCCCCCCTAGGGCAGTACCAGGAGACCCAGTACTTC
.	TRBV7-3	TRBJ2-3	.	CASSSPEDLDLGDTQYF	TGTGCCAGCAGCTCCCCGGAAGACCTAGACCTGGGAGATACGCAGTATTTT
.	TRBV19	TRBJ2-6	TRBD2	CASSARTSSGANVLTF	TGTGCCAGTTCGGCAAGGACTAGCTCTGGGGCCAACGTCCTGACTTTC
.	TRBV10-2	TRBJ2-4	.	CASSDRLGSPAKNIQYF	TGCGCCAGCAGTGACCGTCTAGGATCACCAGCCAAAAACATTCAGTACTTC
.	TRBV7-8	TRBJ1-2	TRBD1	CASSLVGQGTLGYTF	TGTGCCAGCAGCTTAGTGGGACAGGGAACTCTTGGCTACACCTTC
.	TRBV27	TRBJ2-3	.	CASSLWDSLQDTQYF	TGTGCCAGCAGTTTATGGGACTCCCTACAGGATACGCAGTATTTT
.	TRBV9	TRBJ1-5	.	CASSVSSGVNQPQHF	TGTGCCAGCAGCGTAAGCTCAGGGGTGAATCAGCCCCAGCATTTT
.	TRBV18	TRBJ2-1	.	CASYGGDSYNEQFF	TGTGCCAGCTACGGGGGTGACTCCTACAATGAGCAGTTCTTC
.	TRBV7-2	TRBJ2-1	.	CASSSVQGSEQFF	TGTGCCAGCAGCTCCGTCCAGGGGAGTGAGCAGTTCTTC
few	TRBV30	TRBJ1-4	.	CAWRTQTEKLFF	TGTGCCTGGAGAACCCAGACGGAAAAACTGTTTTTT
.	TRBV30	TRBJ1-2	TRBD1	CAWNEGGAYGYTF	TGTGCCTGGAACGAAGGGGGCGCCTATGGCTACACCTTC
.	TRBV7-9	TRBJ1-5	.	CASSLGSGGAEQPQHF	TGTGCCAGCAGCTTGGGTTCGGGGGGCGCAGAGCAGCCCCAGCATTTT
.	TRBV5-5	TRBJ1-4	.	CASSLDRSEKLFF	TGTGCCAGCAGCTTGGACAGGTCTGAAAAACTGTTTTTT
.	TRBV4-1	TRBJ1-2	TRBD1	CASSHVGQVYGYTF	TGCGCCAGCAGCCATGTTGGACAGGTCTATGGCTACACCTTC
.	TRBV19	TRBJ1-5	.	CASKSTLPLQPQHF	TGTGCCAGTAAATCGACACTACCTCTTCAGCCCCAGCATTTT
.	TRBV11-2	TRBJ1-2	.	CASSLVPGGDGYTF	TGTGCCAGCAGCTTAGTCCCTGGAGGTGATGGCTACACCTTC
.	TRBV6-2/TRBV6-3	TRBJ1-1	.	CASSAPWGAFF	TGTGCCAGCAGTGCACCGTGGGGGGCTTTCTTT
once	TRBV28	TRBJ2-4	TRBD1	CASSLDRVGDIQYF	TGTGCCAGCAGTCTGGACAGGGTTGGGGACATTCAGTACTTC
.	TRBV5-1	TRBJ1-6	.	CASSPGGGIGDSPLHF	TGCGCCAGCAGCCCTGGAGGGGGAATTGGGGATTCACCCCTCCACTTT
.	TRBV29-1	TRBJ2-5	TRBD2	CSVPEARPGGTRSQETQYF	TGCAGCGTTCCCGAGGCCCGACCCGGAGGGACTAGAAGCCAAGAGACCCAGTACTTC
.	TRBV28	TRBJ2-3	.	CASSSFSGTTDTQYF	TGTGCCAGCAGTTCCTTTAGCGGCACCACAGATACGCAGTATTTT
.	TRBV20-1	TRBJ1-6	.	CSASGRSNSPLHF	TGCAGTGCTAGTGGACGGAGTAATTCACCCCTCCACTTT
.	TRBV7-9	TRBJ2-2	.	CASSLVQGWPGELFF	TGTGCCAGCAGCTTAGTGCAGGGGTGGCCCGGGGAGCTGTTTTTT
.	TRBV27	TRBJ1-2	.	CASWSGGRGYGYTF	TGTGCCAGCTGGAGCGGGGGACGAGGCTATGGCTACACCTTC
.	TRBV29-1	TRBJ2-7	TRBD1	CSVEGQGVEQYF	TGCAGCGTTGAGGGACAGGGGGTCGAGCAGTACTTC
.	TRBV19	TRBJ2-1	.	CASSIGLGNEQFF	TGTGCCAGTAGTATTGGGTTAGGCAATGAGCAGTTCTTC
.	TRBV5-1	TRBJ2-7	TRBD2	CASSLDGLAGGQKQYF	TGCGCCAGCAGCTTGGACGGACTAGCGGGAGGGCAGAAGCAGTACTTC
.	TRBV5-1	TRBJ2-1	.	CASSLTLGVSYNEQFF	TGCGCCAGCAGCTTGACGCTGGGGGTGTCATACAATGAGCAGTTCTTC
.	TRBV5-6	TRBJ1-5	.	CASSLEDQPQHF	TGTGCCAGCAGCTTGGAGGATCAGCCCCAGCATTTT